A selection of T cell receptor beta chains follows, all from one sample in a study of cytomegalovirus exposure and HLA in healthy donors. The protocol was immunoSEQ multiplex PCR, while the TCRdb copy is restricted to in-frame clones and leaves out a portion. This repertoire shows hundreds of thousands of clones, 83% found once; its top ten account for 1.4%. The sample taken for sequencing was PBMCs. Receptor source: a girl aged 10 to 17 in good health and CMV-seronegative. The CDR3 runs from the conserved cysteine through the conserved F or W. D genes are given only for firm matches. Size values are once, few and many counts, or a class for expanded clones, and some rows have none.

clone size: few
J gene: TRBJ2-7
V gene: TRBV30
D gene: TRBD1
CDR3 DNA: TGTGCCTGGACCCCCTTAGGGACAGGGAAATACGAGCAGTACTTC
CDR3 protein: CAWTPLGTGKYEQYF

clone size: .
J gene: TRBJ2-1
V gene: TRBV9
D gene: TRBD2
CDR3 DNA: TGTGCCAGCAGCTCCAGCGGGAAGTCCTACAATGAGCAGTTCTTC
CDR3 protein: CASSSSGKSYNEQFF

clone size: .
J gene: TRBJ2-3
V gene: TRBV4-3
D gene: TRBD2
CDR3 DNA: TGCGCCAGCAGCCAAGATAGCGGGGGGGCAGGGGATACGCAGTATTTT
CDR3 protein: CASSQDSGGAGDTQYF

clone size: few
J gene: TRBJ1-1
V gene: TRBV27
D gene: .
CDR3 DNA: TGTGCCAGCAGTTTATTGCCTCCACGACTCTCCTTTTACACTGAAGCTTTCTTT
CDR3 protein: CASSLLPPRLSFYTEAFF

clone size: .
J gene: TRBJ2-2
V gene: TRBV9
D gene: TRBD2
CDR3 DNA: TGTGCCAGCAGCCTCGCCCCTAGCGGGAGCACCGGGGAGCTGTTTTTT
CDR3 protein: CASSLAPSGSTGELFF

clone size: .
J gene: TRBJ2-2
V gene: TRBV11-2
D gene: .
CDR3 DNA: TGTGCCAGCAGCTTAGAGGGAGTCACCGGGGAGCTGTTTTTT
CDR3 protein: CASSLEGVTGELFF

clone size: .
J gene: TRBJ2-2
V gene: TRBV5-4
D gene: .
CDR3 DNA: TGTGCCAGCAGCTTGAGTATTGTGAGCGGAGAAACCGGGGAGCTGTTTTTT
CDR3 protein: CASSLSIVSGETGELFF

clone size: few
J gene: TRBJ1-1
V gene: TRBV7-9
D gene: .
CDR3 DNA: TGTGCCAGCAGCTTAGCGCTATATGGGGCAGATACTGAAGCTTTCTTT
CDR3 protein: CASSLALYGADTEAFF

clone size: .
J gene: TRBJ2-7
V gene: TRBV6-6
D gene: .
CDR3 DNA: TGTGCCAGCAGTTCTCCTCCGGACAGAAAGGTCTACGAGCAGTACTTC
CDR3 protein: CASSSPPDRKVYEQYF

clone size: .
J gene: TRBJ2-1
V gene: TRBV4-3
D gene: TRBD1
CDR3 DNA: TGCGCCAGCAGCAAAAGGACAGGCCGCGATGAGCAGTTCTTC
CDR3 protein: CASSKRTGRDEQFF

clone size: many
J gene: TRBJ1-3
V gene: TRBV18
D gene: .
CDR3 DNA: TGTGCCAGCTCACCACCATCCAACTCTGGAAACACCATATATTTT
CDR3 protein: CASSPPSNSGNTIYF

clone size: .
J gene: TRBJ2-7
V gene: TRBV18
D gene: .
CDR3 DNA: TGTGCCAGCTCACCCACGGGAGACAGACCTGCCTACGAGCAGTACTTC
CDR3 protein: CASSPTGDRPAYEQYF

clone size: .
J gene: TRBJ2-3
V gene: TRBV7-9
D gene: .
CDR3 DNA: TGTGCCAGCAGCACGGACAGTACCACAGATACGCAGTATTTT
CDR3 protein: CASSTDSTTDTQYF

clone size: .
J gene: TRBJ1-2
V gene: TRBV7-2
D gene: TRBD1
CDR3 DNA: TGTGCCAGCAGCTCCCAACCGGGACAGGGGGCTTATGGCTACACCTTC
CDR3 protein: CASSSQPGQGAYGYTF

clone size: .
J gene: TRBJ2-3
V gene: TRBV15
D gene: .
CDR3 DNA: TGTGCCACCAGCAGAGGAGGTCTTCGCACAGATACGCAGTATTTT
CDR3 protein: CATSRGGLRTDTQYF

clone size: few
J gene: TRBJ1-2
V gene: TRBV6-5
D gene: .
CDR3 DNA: TGTGCCAGCAGTTCGGTTACCGGTCCTGGCTATGGCTACACCTTC
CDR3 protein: CASSSVTGPGYGYTF

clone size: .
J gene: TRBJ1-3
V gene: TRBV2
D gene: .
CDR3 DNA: TGTGCCAGCAGCCGACAGAACAGGGCTGGAAACACCATATATTTT
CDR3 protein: CASSRQNRAGNTIYF

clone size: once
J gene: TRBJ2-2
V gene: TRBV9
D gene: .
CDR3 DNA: TGTGCCAGCAGCGTCTTAGCGGAAACCGGGGAGCTGTTTTTC
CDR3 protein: CASSVLAETGELFF

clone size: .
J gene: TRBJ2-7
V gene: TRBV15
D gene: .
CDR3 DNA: TGTGCCACCAGCAGGACCCGTGAGGGCACCTACGAGCAGTACTTC
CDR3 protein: CATSRTREGTYEQYF

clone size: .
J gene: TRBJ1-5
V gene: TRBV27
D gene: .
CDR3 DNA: TGTGCCAGCAGTCTCCGGCAGGGCCTACAGCCCCAGCATTTT
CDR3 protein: CASSLRQGLQPQHF

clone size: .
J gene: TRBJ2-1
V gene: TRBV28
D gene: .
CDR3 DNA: TGTGCCACCTTACACCCAGGTTCCTACAATGAGCAGTTCTTC
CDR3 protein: CATLHPGSYNEQFF

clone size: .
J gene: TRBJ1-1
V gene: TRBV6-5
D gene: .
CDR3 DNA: TGTGCCAGCAGCCGTGGACGGACAAACACTGAAGCTTTCTTT
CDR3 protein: CASSRGRTNTEAFF

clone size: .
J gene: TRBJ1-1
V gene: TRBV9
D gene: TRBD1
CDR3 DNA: TGTGCCAGCAGCGTCGACAGGGCTGGCCCGAACACTGAAGCTTTCTTT
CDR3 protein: CASSVDRAGPNTEAFF

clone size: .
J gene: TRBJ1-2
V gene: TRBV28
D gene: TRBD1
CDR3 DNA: TGTGCCAGCAGTCCATCGACAGGGGGCAGCTATGGCTACACCTTC
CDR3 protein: CASSPSTGGSYGYTF

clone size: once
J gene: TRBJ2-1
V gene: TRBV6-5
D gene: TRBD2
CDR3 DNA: TGTGCCAGCAGTCCAACTAGCGGGAGGGCCGGGGAGCAGTTCTTC
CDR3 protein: CASSPTSGRAGEQFF

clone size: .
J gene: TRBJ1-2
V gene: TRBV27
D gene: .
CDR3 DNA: TGTGCCAGCAGTTTATTGGGAGGTCGGGGTTTAGACTATGGCTACACCTTC
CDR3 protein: CASSLLGGRGLDYGYTF

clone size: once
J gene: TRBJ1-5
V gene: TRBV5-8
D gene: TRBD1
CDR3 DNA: TGTGCCAGCAGCTTGTACAGGGGGGGTTCGGCCCAGCATTTT
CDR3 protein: CASSLYRGGSAQHF

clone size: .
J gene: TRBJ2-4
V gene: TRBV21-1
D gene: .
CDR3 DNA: TGTGCCAGCAGCAAGCATAGCGGGAGTAAAAACATTCAGTACTTC
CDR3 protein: CASSKHSGSKNIQYF

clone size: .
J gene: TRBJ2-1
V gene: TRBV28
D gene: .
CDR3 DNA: TGTGCCAGCAGTTTTGAAACTCAATACAATGAGCAGTTCTTC
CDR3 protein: CASSFETQYNEQFF

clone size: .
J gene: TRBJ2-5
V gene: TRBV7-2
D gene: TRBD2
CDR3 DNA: TGTGCCAGCAGCTTAGGGCTAGCGGGAGAGAAGACCCAGTACTTC
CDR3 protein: CASSLGLAGEKTQYF

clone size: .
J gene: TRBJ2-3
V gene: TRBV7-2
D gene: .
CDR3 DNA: TGTGCCAGCAGCTCCGTGACAGATACGCAGTATTTT
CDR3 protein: CASSSVTDTQYF

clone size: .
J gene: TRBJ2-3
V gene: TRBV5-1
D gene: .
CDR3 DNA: TGCGCCAGCAGCTTAGAAGGGGTTTTGGCAGATACGCAGTATTTT
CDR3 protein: CASSLEGVLADTQYF

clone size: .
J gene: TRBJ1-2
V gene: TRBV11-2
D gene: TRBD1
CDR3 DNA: TGTGCCAGCAGCCTTTCGACGGGACAGGGGGCGGTTTACTATGGCTACACCTTC
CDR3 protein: CASSLSTGQGAVYYGYTF

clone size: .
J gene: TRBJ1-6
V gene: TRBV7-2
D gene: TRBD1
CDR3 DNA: TGTGCCAGCAGCTTCGGGACAGGGGCTAATTCACCCCTCCACTTT
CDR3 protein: CASSFGTGANSPLHF

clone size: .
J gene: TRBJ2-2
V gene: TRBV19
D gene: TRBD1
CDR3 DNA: TGTGCCAGTAGTACCGGACAGGGTAGGGTAAGAACCGGGGAGCTGTTTTTT
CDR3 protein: CASSTGQGRVRTGELFF

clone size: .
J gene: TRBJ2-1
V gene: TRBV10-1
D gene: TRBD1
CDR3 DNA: TGCGCCAGCAGTGTGACAGGGCGGGATGAGCAGTTCTTC
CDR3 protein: CASSVTGRDEQFF

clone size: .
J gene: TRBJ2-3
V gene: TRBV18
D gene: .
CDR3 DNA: TGTGCCAGCTCACCCCCTAGCACAGATACGCAGTATTTT
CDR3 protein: CASSPPSTDTQYF